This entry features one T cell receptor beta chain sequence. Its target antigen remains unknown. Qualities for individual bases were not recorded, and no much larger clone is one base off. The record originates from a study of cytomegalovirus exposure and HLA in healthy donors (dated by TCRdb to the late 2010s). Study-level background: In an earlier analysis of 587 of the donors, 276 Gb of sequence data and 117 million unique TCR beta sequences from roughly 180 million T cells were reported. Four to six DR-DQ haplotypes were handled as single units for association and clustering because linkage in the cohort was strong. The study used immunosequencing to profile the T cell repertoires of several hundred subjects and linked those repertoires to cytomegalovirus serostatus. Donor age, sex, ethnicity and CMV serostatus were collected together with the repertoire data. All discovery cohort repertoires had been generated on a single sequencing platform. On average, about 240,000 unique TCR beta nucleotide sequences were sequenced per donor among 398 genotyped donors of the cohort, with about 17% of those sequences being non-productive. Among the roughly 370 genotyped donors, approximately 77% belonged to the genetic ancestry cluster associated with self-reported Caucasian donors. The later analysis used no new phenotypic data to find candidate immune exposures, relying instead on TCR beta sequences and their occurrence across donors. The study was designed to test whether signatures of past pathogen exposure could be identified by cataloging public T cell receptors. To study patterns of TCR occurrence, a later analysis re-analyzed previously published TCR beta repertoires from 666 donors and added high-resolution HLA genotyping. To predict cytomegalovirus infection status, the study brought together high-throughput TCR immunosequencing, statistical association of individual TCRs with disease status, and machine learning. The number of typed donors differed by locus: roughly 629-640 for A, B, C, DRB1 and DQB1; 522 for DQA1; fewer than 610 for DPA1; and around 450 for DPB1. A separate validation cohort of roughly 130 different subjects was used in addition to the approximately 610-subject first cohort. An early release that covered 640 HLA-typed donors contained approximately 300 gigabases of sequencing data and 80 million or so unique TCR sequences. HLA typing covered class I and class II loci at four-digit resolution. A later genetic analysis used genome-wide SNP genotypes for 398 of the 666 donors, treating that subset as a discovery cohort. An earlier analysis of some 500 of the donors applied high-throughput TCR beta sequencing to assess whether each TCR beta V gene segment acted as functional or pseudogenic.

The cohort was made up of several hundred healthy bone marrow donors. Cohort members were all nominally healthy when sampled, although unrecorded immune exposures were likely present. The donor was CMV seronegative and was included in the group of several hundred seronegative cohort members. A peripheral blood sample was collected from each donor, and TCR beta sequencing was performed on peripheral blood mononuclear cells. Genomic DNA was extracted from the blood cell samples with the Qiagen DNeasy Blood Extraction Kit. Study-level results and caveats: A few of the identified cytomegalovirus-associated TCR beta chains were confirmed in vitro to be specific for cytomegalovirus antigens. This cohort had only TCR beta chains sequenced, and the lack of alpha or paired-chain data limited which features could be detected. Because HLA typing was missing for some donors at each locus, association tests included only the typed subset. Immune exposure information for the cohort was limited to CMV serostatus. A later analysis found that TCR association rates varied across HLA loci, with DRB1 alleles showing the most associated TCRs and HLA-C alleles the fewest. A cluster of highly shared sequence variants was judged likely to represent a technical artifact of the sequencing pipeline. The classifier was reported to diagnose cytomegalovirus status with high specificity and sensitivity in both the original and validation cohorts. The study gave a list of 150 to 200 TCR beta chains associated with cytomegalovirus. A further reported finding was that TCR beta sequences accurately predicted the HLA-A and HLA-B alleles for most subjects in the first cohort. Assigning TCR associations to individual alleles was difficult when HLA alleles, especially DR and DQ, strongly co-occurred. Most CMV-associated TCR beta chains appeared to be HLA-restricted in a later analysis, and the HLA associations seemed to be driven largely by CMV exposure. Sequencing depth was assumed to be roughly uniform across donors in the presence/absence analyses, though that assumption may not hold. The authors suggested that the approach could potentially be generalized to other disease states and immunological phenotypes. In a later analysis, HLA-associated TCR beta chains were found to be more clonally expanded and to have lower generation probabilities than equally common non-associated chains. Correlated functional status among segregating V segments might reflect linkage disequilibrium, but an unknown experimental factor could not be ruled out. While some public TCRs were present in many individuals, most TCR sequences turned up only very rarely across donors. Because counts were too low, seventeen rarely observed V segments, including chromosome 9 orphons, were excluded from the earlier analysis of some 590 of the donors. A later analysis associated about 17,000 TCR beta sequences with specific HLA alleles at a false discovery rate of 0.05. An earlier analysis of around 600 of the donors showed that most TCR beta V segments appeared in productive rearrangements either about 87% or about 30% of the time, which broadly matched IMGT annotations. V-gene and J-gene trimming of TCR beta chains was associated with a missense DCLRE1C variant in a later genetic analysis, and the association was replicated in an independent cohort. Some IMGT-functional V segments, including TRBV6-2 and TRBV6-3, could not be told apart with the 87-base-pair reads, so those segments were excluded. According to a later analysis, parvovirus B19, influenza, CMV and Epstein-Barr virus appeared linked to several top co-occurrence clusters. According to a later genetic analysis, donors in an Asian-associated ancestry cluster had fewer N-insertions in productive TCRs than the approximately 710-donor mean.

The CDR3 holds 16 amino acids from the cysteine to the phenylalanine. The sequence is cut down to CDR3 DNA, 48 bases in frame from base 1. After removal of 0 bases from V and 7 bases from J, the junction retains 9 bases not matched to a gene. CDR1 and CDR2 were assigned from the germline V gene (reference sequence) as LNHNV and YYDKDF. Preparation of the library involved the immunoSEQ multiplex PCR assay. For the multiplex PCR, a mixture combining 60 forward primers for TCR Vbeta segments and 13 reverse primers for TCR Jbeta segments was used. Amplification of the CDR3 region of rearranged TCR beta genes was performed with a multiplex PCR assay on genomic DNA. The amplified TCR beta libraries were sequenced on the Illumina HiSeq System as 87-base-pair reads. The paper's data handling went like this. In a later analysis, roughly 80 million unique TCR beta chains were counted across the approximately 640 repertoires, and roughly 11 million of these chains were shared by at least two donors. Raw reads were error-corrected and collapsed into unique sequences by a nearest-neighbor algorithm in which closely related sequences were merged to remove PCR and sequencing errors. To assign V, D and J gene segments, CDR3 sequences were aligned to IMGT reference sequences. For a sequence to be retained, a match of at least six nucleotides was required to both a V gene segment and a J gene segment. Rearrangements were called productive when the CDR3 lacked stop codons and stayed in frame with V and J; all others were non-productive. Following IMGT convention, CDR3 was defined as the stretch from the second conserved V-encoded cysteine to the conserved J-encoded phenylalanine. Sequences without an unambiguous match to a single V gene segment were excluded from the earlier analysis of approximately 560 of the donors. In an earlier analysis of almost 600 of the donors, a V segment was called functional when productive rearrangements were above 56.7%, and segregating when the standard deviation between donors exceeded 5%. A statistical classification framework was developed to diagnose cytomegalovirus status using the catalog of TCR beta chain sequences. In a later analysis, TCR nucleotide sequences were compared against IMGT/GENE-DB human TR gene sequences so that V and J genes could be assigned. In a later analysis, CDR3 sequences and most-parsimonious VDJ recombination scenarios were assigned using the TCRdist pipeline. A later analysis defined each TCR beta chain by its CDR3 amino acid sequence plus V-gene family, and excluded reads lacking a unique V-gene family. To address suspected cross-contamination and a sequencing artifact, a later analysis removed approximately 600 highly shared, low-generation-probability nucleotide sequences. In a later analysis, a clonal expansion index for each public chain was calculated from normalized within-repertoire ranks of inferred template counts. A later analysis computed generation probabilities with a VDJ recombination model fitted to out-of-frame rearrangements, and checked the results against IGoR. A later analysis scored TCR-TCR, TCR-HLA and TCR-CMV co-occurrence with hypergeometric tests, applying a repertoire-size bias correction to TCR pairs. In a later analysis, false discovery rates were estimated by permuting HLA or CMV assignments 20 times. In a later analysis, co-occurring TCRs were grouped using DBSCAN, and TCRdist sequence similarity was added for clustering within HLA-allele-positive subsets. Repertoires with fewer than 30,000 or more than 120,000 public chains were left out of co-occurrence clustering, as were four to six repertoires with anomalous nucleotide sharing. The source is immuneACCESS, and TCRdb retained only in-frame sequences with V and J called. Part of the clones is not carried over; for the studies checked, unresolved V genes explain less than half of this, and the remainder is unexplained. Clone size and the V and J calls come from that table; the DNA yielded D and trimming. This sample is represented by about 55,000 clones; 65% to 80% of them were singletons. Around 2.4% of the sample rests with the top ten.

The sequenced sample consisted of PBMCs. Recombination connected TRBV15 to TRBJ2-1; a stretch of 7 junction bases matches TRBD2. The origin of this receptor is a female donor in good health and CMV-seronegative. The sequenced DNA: TGTGCCACCAGCAGAGATGGGCGGACTAGTGGTAATGAGCAGTTCTTC. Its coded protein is CATSRDGRTSGNEQFF.